What follows are 22 T cell receptor beta chains derived from one specimen sequenced in a study of shared clonotypes between healthy human individuals. The protocol was immunoSEQ multiplex PCR, while the TCRdb copy is restricted to in-frame clones and leaves out a portion. The sample carries 950,000 to 1,100,000 clones, around 76% recorded once. What was sequenced was memory CD4+ T cells sorted from blood. Specified subset: CD45RA-negative fraction. These receptors originate from a young man in good health.

The genes are TRBV27 and TRBJ2-7, with D possibly called TRBD1 or TRBD2 (5 bases each). This CDR3 comprises 16 residues. The ends were cut back, 5 bases at V and 3 bases at J, with 20 bases in the middle. CDR1 and CDR2 from the germline V gene are MNHEY and SMNVEV (reference sequence). CDR3: CASSPLGTGSYYEQYF. In DNA form, the CDR3 reads TGTGCCAGCAGTCCCCTCGGGACGGGCAGTTACTACGAGCAGTACTTC.

The V call is TRBV19, the J call TRBJ1-5; weak D call: TRBD1 (5 bases). The CDR3 consists of 17 residues. V gave up 5 bases and J gave up 0 bases, with 17 bases separating them. Germline lookup yields CDR1 LNHDA and CDR2 SQIVND (reference sequence). This CDR3 reads CASSPDPRAYSNQPQHF. The DNA of the CDR3 is TGTGCCAGTAGTCCAGACCCCAGGGCGTATAGCAATCAGCCCCAGCATTTT.

The table lists this clone with a count of one. This rearrangement joins TRBV30 to TRBJ2-1, with 9 nucleotides matching TRBD2. From germline, CDR1 is GTSNPN and CDR2 SVGIG (reference sequence). J gave up 10 bases and V 0 bases, and 10 bases lay outside the gene matches. The CDR3 runs 15 residues. DNA of the CDR3: TGTGCCTGGAGTGTAATGGGACTAGCAGTCCAAGAGCAGTTCTTC. This gives the protein CAWSVMGLAVQEQFF.

The chain links TRBV10-3 to TRBJ2-7; D gene unclear. Trimming took 6 bases from V and 0 from J, leaving 12 bases between them. Germline V gene lookup returns CDR1 ENHRY and CDR2 SYGVKD. The CDR3 contains 14 residues. Written as DNA, the CDR3 is TGTGCCATCAGGTCAGCGCCTAGCTCCTACGAGCAGTACTTC. Protein sequence: CAIRSAPSSYEQYF.

The chain joins TRBV4-3 to TRBJ2-6; no definite D call. The CDR3 loop spans 13 amino acids. The ends were cut back, 5 bases at V and 3 bases at J, with 5 bases in the middle. Germline CDR1 is LGHNA and CDR2 is YSLEER. Here the CDR3 reads CASSKGGANVLTF. The DNA of the CDR3 is TGCGCCAGCAGCAAGGGTGGGGCCAACGTCCTGACTTTC.

The chain uses TRBV5-8 and TRBJ2-7; D gene unclear. V gave up 1 base and J gave up 7 bases, with 6 bases separating them. Germline values: CDR1 SGHTS, CDR2 YDEGEE. CDR3 length equals 11 residues. The CDR3 DNA reads as TGTGCCAGCAGCTTGAAGGGTGAGCAGTACTTC. Its protein product is CASSLKGEQYF. The variable domain in full, with the rest retrieved from reference TRBV5-8 and TRBJ2-7, is EAGVTQSPTHLIKTRGQQATLRCSPISGHTSVYWYQQALGLGLQFLLWYDEGEERNRGNFPPRFSGRQFPNYSSELNVNALELEDSALYLCASSLKGEQYFGPGTRLTVT.

This rearrangement joins TRBV27 to TRBJ1-2; 8 positions match TRBD1. V gave up 6 bases and J gave up 1 base; unmatched junction bases: 10. The CDR3 loop spans 16 amino acids. Germline V gene lookup returns CDR1 MNHEY and CDR2 SMNVEV (reference sequence). The CDR3 region is CASRAGTGLINYGYTF. The CDR3 region has the DNA TGTGCCAGCAGGGCCGGGACAGGACTTATTAACTATGGCTACACCTTC.

The genes are TRBV18 and TRBJ2-7, with D perhaps given as TRBD1 or TRBD2 (5 bases each). The length of the CDR3 is 16 residues. Per the germline V gene, CDR1 is KGHSH and CDR2 is LQKENI. V lost 5 bases and J lost 2, with 19 bases in between. CDR3 sequence: CASSLNPVRGAYEQYF. The CDR3 DNA sequence: TGTGCCAGCTCATTAAACCCCGTGAGGGGAGCCTACGAGCAGTACTTC.

The rearrangement uses TRBV5-4 and TRBJ1-4; D is undetermined. Trimming removed 5 bases at V and 0 bases at J, with 11 bases between. Germline CDR1 reads SGHNT; CDR2 reads YYREEE (reference sequence). The CDR3 is 15 residues long. This CDR3 is CASSRTVATNEKLFF. CDR3 nucleotide sequence: TGTGCCAGCAGTCGGACGGTCGCAACTAATGAAAAACTGTTTTTT.

Comment on this clone: The same CDR3 arises from other DNA sequences in this sample as well. The rearrangement joins TRBV11-2 to TRBJ2-2, with D unresolved. This CDR3 is built from 14 residues. Deletions cut 1 base from V and 3 bases from J, with 6 bases between. Germline V gene lookup returns CDR1 SGHAT and CDR2 FQNNGV. Here the CDR3 DNA reads TGTGCCAGCAGCTTAGGGGTCGACACCGGGGAGCTGTTTTTT. Translation gives CASSLGVDTGELFF.

This clone came up once. The sample has other DNA sequences that encode this CDR3 too. The gene calls are TRBV10-3 and TRBJ1-1; TRBD1 agrees at 7 bases. Looked up from germline, CDR1 is ENHRY and CDR2 is SYGVKD. Germline trimming cut 2 bases from V and 5 bases from J; bases unmatched to any gene: 2. The CDR3 totals 13 residues. The CDR3 nucleotides read TGTGCCATCAGTGAGGACAGGGTTACTGAAGCTTTCTTT. Protein product: CAISEDRVTEAFF.

The chain links TRBV28 to TRBJ1-2, with D unresolved. The V end was cut by 10 bases, the J end by 2 bases, with 11 bases between. This CDR3 region has 12 residues. Germline V lookup: CDR1 MDHEN, CDR2 SYDVKM. As DNA, the CDR3 is TGTGCCATCCAAGACGGGAACTATGGCTACACCTTC. Its translation is CAIQDGNYGYTF.

This chain uses TRBV28 with TRBJ1-1; the match to TRBD1 covers 8 bases. This CDR3 is built from 16 residues. The V segment lost 2 bases and the J segment 1 base; nucleotides outside the gene matches: 6. CDR1 is MDHEN and CDR2 is SYDVKM in the germline V gene. CDR3 nucleotides: TGTGCCAGCAGTTTAAACCAGGGGGCGGGGAACACTGAAGCTTTCTTT. As protein: CASSLNQGAGNTEAFF.

The chain uses TRBV11-2 and TRBJ2-2, with no clear D. Germline assignment: CDR1 SGHAT and CDR2 FQNNGV. Trimming took off 1 base at V and 3 bases at J, with 6 bases between the two ends. CDR3 length: 14 residues. CDR3: CASSLVSDTGELFF. The CDR3 nucleotides are TGTGCCAGCAGCTTAGTGTCCGACACCGGGGAGCTGTTTTTT.

Comment on this clone: This sample includes further DNA sequences coding for the same CDR3. The chain has TRBV5-1 and TRBJ1-4; 11 bases map to TRBD1. J gave up 7 bases and V 0 bases, and 2 bases lay outside the gene matches. Germline lookup yields CDR1 SGHRS and CDR2 YFSETQ. This CDR3 is 15 amino acids long. CDR3 in DNA: TGCGCCAGCAGCTTGGCGGGGACAGGGGGTGAAAAACTGTTTTTT. Protein product: CASSLAGTGGEKLFF.

This clone has a handful of counts. Written as DNA, the CDR3 is TGTGCTAGTGGTTTGGCTCGACAGGCCGATCAGCCCCAGCATTTT. Protein: CASGLARQADQPQHF. V gene TRBV12-5 combines with J gene TRBJ1-5, with a tentative D call TRBD1 (6 bases). This CDR3 is 15 amino acids long. V was trimmed by 1 base and J by 5 bases, leaving 12 bases between them. CDR1 is LGHNT and CDR2 is FRNRAP in the germline V gene.

The J gene is TRBJ2-1, the V gene TRBV11-3, with 8 bases fitting TRBD1. Germline V lookup: CDR1 SGHNT, CDR2 YENEEA. With V trimmed by 4 bases and J by 3 bases, 2 bases remained unmatched. This CDR3 region has 14 residues. Here the CDR3 reads CASSWTGSYNEQFF. The CDR3 DNA sequence: TGTGCCAGCAGCTGGACAGGGAGCTACAATGAGCAGTTCTTC.

This clone has only one observation. DNA of the CDR3: TGTGCCAGCAGCGGGAATAAGCAAAGCTATGGCTACACCTTC. Protein: CASSGNKQSYGYTF. The chain combines TRBV28 with TRBJ1-2, with unresolved D. CDR1 and CDR2 (germline): MDHEN, SYDVKM. V lost 6 bases to trimming and J lost 4 bases, with 15 bases between them. The CDR3 is made up of 14 amino acids.

The chain links TRBV28 to TRBJ1-1; TRBD1 matches at 8 bases. The ends lost 7 bases at V and 0 bases at J; junction bases unmatched: 10. CDR1 and CDR2 (germline): MDHEN, SYDVKM. The CDR3 loop spans 16 amino acids. CDR3 coding DNA: TGTGCCAGCACTATGACAGGGGCCCCCCTGAACACTGAAGCTTTCTTT. Translating gives CASTMTGAPLNTEAFF.

The rearrangement joins TRBV2 to TRBJ2-1; D unresolved. V lost 6 bases and J lost 4, with 13 bases in between. This CDR3 region has 14 residues. Germline assignment: CDR1 SNHLY and CDR2 FYNNEI. CDR3 in DNA: TGTGCCAGCAGGCCCTCCGGGCAGTACAATGAGCAGTTCTTC. Translation: CASRPSGQYNEQFF.

This clone was observed a few times. Other nucleotide sequences from this sample produce the same CDR3. V gene TRBV6-6 combines with J gene TRBJ1-2; possibly TRBD1 for D (5 bases). V was cut by 2 bases and J by 2 bases, with 6 bases left in between. This CDR3 spans 13 amino acids. Per germline, CDR1 MNHNY and CDR2 SVGAGI (reference sequence). CDR3 residues: CASSYDSNYGYTF. CDR3 bases: TGTGCCAGCAGTTACGACAGCAACTATGGCTACACCTTC.

The chain combines TRBV10-3 with TRBJ1-1, with D perhaps matching TRBD1 (5 bases). The germline V and J ends were trimmed by 11 bases and 5 bases, with 18 bases remaining between them. The germline gives CDR1 ENHRY, CDR2 SYGVKD. This CDR3 has 13 residues. The DNA for the CDR3 is TGTGCCGTTGGGCCAGGGAGGACGACTGAAGCTTTCTTT. Residues: CAVGPGRTTEAFF.